This passage covers 26 T cell receptor beta chains from one sample sequenced in a study of breast tumors, draining lymph nodes, adjacent tissues. TCRdb independently ran MiXCR on the multiplex PCR reads; one entry per CDR3 protein. Of fewer than 150,000 distinct CDR3 sequences in the sample, roughly 20% are singletons; the top ten hold 2.2%. Breast cancer patients provided tissue from their axillary draining lymph nodes. The sequenced sample was axillary lymph node tissue. These receptors originate from a female donor with breast cancer. Some clones in this sample may be carry-over from other donors' samples.

Note on this clonotype: A much larger clone differs from this one at a single base, so this may be a read error. The chain employs TRBV7-6 and TRBJ2-1, with 8 bases lining up with TRBD2. The CDR3 loop spans 16 amino acids. Germline V CDR1 and CDR2: SGHVS, FNYEAQ. The chain's CDR3 is CAGSFETGGFRGEQFF. The CDR3 DNA is TGTGCCGGCAGCTTTGAAACGGGAGGGTTCAGGGGTGAGCAGTTCTTC.

This clonotype was detected many times. This chain uses TRBV5-1 with TRBJ1-2, with TRBD1 matching 10 bases. CDR1 and CDR2 (germline): SGHRS, YFSETQ. This CDR3 has 14 residues. With V trimmed by 7 bases and J by 1 base, 4 bases remained unmatched. The chain's CDR3 is CASSGTGVNYGYTF. In DNA form, the CDR3 reads TGCGCCAGCTCCGGGACAGGGGTTAACTATGGCTACACCTTC.

This clonotype was counted ten times or more. The CDR3, as DNA: TGTGCCAGCAGCCCGGCGGGTCCCCCGGGTGGTGAGCAGTTCTTC. Protein: CASSPAGPPGGEQFF. The chain uses TRBV11-3 and TRBJ2-1; D perhaps matches TRBD2 (5 bases). The CDR3 consists of 15 residues. Germline V lookup: CDR1 SGHNT, CDR2 YENEEA. The V gene lost 5 bases and the J gene lost 9 bases, with 20 bases spanning the gap.

This clonotype has ten or more counts. The chain is built from TRBV7-6 and TRBJ2-2, with 7 bases that match TRBD1. This CDR3 region has 15 residues. CDR1 SGHVS and CDR2 FNYEAQ come from the germline V gene. Trimming took 5 bases from V and 1 from J; bases not matched to a gene: 4. The chain's CDR3 is CASSTGELNTGELFF. The CDR3 DNA is TGTGCCAGCAGCACAGGGGAGCTGAACACCGGGGAGCTGTTTTTT. The variable domain in full, with the rest retrieved from reference TRBV7-6 and TRBJ2-2, is GAGVSQSPRYKVTKRGQDVALRCDPISGHVSLYWYRQALGQGPEFLTYFNYEAQQDKSGLPNDRFSAERPEGSISTLTIQRTEQRDSAMYRCASSTGELNTGELFFGEGSRLTVL.

This clonotype has at least ten counts. The chain joins TRBV5-1 to TRBJ2-3; 8 positions match TRBD2. The V and J ends lost 3 bases and 0 bases, in that order; junction bases with no gene match: 15. The germline V gene encodes CDR1 SGHRS and CDR2 YFSETQ. The CDR3 loop spans 19 amino acids. The CDR3 region has the DNA TGCGCCAGCAGCTCCCCCGGGAGCGGGAGAAGAGATAGCACAGATACGCAGTATTTT. Protein product: CASSSPGSGRRDSTDTQYF. Complete variable domain (other parts from reference TRBV5-1 and TRBJ2-3): KAGVTQTPRYLIKTRGQQVTLSCSPISGHRSVSWYQQTPGQGLQFLFEYFSETQRNKGNFPGRFSGRQFSNSRSEMNVSTLELGDSALYLCASSSPGSGRRDSTDTQYFGPGTRLTVL.

About this clonotype: In this CDR3 the conserved last residue, phenylalanine or tryptophan, is missing, so a read error is likely. The rearrangement joins TRBV20-1 to TRBJ1-6; D is ambiguous. V lost 2 bases, J lost 7 bases, and 12 bases lay in between. The CDR3 spans 14 residues. In germline, CDR1 is DFQATT, CDR2 SNEGSKA (reference sequence). The CDR3 DNA is TGCAGTGCTAGATCCACGGGCAGCAATTCACCCCTCCACTGT. Translated: CSARSTGSNSPLHC.

This clonotype was seen many times. This chain connects TRBV29-1 to TRBJ2-1; D may be TRBD2 (6 bases). CDR3 size: 17 residues. The V gene lost 4 bases and the J gene lost 0 bases, with 19 bases spanning the gap. Germline loops: CDR1 SQVTM, CDR2 ANQGSEA. The CDR3 protein is CSVGGLAVPSSYNEQFF. CDR3 bases: TGCAGCGTTGGGGGCTTAGCGGTCCCGAGCTCCTACAATGAGCAGTTCTTC.

This clonotype was recorded many times. The chain combines TRBV9 with TRBJ2-3; D gene ambiguous. Trimming took off 4 bases at V and 4 bases at J, with 10 bases between the two ends. Germline assignment: CDR1 SGDLS and CDR2 YYNGEE. CDR3 size: 13 residues. CDR3 sequence reads: CASSPISPDTQYF. Written as DNA, the CDR3 is TGTGCCAGCAGCCCAATAAGTCCAGATACGCAGTATTTT.

This clonotype was seen ten or more times. This chain links TRBV18 with TRBJ1-6; TRBD1 matches 7 bases. The germline V gene has CDR1 KGHSH and CDR2 LQKENI. J lost 7 bases, V lost 9 bases, and 6 bases had no gene match. This CDR3 is built from 13 residues. The DNA of the CDR3 is TGTGCCAGTACCGGGGACAGAAATTCACCCCTCCACTTT. Protein sequence: CASTGDRNSPLHF.

As for this clonotype: A single base separates this from a much larger clone, so it may be a read error. The chain links TRBV5-1 to TRBJ2-2; possible D gene TRBD2, 6 bases. Germline loops: CDR1 SGHRS, CDR2 YFSETQ. This CDR3 is built from 13 residues. CDR3 sequence reads: CASSLGGPGGLFF. DNA for the CDR3: TGCGCCAGCAGCTTGGGGGGACCCGGGGGGCTGTTTTTT.

Comments on this clonotype: A clone one base away is much larger, so this may be a read error. This sequence joins TRBV6-6 and TRBJ2-3; 7 nucleotides align to TRBD2. The CDR3 spans 13 residues. Germline CDR1 and CDR2: MNHNY and SVGAGI (reference sequence). The CDR3 DNA follows: TGTGCCAGCACGGGAGGCTACACAGATGCGCAGTATTTT. Its translation: CASTGGYTDAQYF.

CDR3 bases: TGTGCCAGCACCCCCCGGCCTAGCGGGATGAACGAGCAGTACTTC. This sequence encodes CASTPRPSGMNEQYF. The chain links TRBV7-3 to TRBJ2-7; 9 bases fit TRBD2. This CDR3 region has 15 residues. V shed 7 bases, J shed 5 bases, and the junction held 12 bases outside the gene matches. Germline CDR1 is SGHTA and CDR2 is FQGTGA.

In this sample, this clonotype turned up many times. The chain employs TRBV2 and TRBJ1-5, with 7 bases matching TRBD1. The CDR3 consists of 14 residues. Germline CDR1 SNHLY, CDR2 FYNNEI. V lost 6 bases, J lost 6 bases, and 8 bases stayed unmatched. The CDR3 reads CASSDRAGTQPQHF. CDR3 DNA: TGTGCCAGCAGCGACAGGGCGGGCACTCAGCCCCAGCATTTT.

A remark on this clonotype: A clone one base away is much larger, so this may be a read error. The rearrangement links TRBV27 to TRBJ1-6; 11 bases match TRBD1. Trimming cost V 0 bases and J 6 bases; bases outside gene matches: 10. CDR3 size: 19 residues. Germline loops: CDR1 MNHEY, CDR2 SMNVEV (reference sequence). The CDR3 loop is CASSLSRWRDRGSNSPLHF. The CDR3 DNA reads TGTGCCAGCAGTTTATCACGCTGGCGGGACAGGGGGAGTAATTCACCCCTCCACTTT.

The chain carries TRBV28 and TRBJ2-1, with 9 bases lining up with TRBD2. This CDR3 region has 16 residues. Germline V gives CDR1 MDHEN, CDR2 SYDVKM. Trimming cost V 2 bases and J 4 bases; bases outside gene matches: 6. As DNA, the CDR3 is TGTGCCAGCAGTTTACCGTTAGCGGGAGATTACAATGAGCAGTTCTTC. This encodes CASSLPLAGDYNEQFF. The whole variable domain, remainder taken from reference TRBV28 and TRBJ2-1, is DVKVTQSSRYLVKRTGEKVFLECVQDMDHENMFWYRQDPGLGLRLIYFSYDVKMKEKGDIPEGYSVSREKKERFSLILESASTNQTSMYLCASSLPLAGDYNEQFFGPGTRLTVL.

A note on this clonotype: This may be a read error, as it is one base from a much larger clone. This chain joins TRBV11-2 and TRBJ2-1; 8 positions match TRBD2. The CDR3 sequence is 16 residues long. Germline V CDR1 and CDR2: SGHAT, FQNNGV. CDR3: CANSPRLANSYNEQFF. The CDR3 DNA is TGTGCCAACAGCCCCAGACTAGCGAACTCCTACAATGAGCAGTTCTTC.

Ten or more counts support this clonotype. V usage is TRBV30 and J usage is TRBJ2-3; D is unresolved. Trimming cost V 3 bases and J 4 bases, with 8 bases left between them. Germline CDR1 is GTSNPN and CDR2 is SVGIG (reference sequence). The CDR3 contains 12 residues. CDR3 in amino acids: CAWRSRADTQYF. Here the CDR3 DNA reads TGTGCCTGGAGGTCTCGGGCAGATACGCAGTATTTT.

This clonotype was recorded a few times. The DNA of the CDR3 is TGTGCCAGCTCACCACGAGGAAGGAATGAAAAACTGTTTTTT. This codes for CASSPRGRNEKLFF. The chain carries TRBV18 and TRBJ1-4, with D unresolved. Germline V gene lookup returns CDR1 KGHSH and CDR2 LQKENI. The CDR3 totals 14 residues. The ends were cut back, 1 base at V and 5 bases at J, with 8 bases in the middle.

This clonotype has at least ten counts. The J gene is TRBJ2-1, the V gene TRBV19; maybe TRBD2 (6 bases). V lost 4 bases and J 10 bases, leaving 26 bases between the germline ends. CDR3 length: 17 residues. Germline V gene sequence: CDR1 LNHDA, CDR2 SQIVND (reference sequence). This CDR3 reads CASSTPGRSRRGVEQFF. CDR3 nucleotide sequence: TGTGCCAGTAGTACCCCCGGACGGTCCCGGCGCGGGGTGGAGCAGTTCTTC.

This clonotype was observed at least ten times. V usage is TRBV5-1 and J usage is TRBJ1-2; 11 bases are shared with TRBD1. J was trimmed by 7 bases and V by 0 bases; bases with no gene match: 8. Germline CDR1 reads SGHRS; CDR2 reads YFSETQ. The CDR3 spans 16 residues. The CDR3 sequence is CASSLAGDRGNSGYTF. The CDR3 nucleotides read TGCGCCAGCAGCTTGGCCGGGGACAGGGGGAATAGTGGCTACACCTTC.

This clonotype was observed many times. This chain connects TRBV2 to TRBJ1-5; D is unclear. V lost 7 bases and J 7 bases, leaving 14 bases between the germline ends. This CDR3 has 13 amino acids. Germline-derived CDR1 and CDR2 are SNHLY and FYNNEI. The CDR3 protein is CASKFGGVQPQHF. CDR3 bases: TGTGCCAGCAAGTTTGGAGGCGTCCAGCCCCAGCATTTT. Using reference TRBV2 and TRBJ1-5 for the parts outside the CDR3, the full variable domain is EPEVTQTPSHQVTQMGQEVILRCVPISNHLYFYWYRQILGQKVEFLVSFYNNEISEKSEIFDDQFSVERPDGSNFTLKIRSTKLEDSAMYFCASKFGGVQPQHFGDGTRLSIL.

The table lists this clonotype with a few counts. The gene calls are TRBV4-2 and TRBJ1-4; 7 bases are shared with TRBD1. Germline CDR1 is LGHNA and CDR2 is YNFKEQ. The CDR3 runs 17 residues. V was clipped by 3 bases and J by 8 bases; unmatched bases: 15. CDR3 nucleotides: TGTGCCAGCAGCCAGATACAACCGGGACAGCGAAGAGAAAAACTGTTTTTT. Its translation: CASSQIQPGQRREKLFF.

This clonotype was recorded at least ten times. The chain recombines TRBV5-1 with TRBJ1-2; TRBD1 agrees at 11 bases. The CDR3 totals 14 residues. Germline V lookup: CDR1 SGHRS, CDR2 YFSETQ. V dropped 4 bases and J dropped 4; count of bases not matched to a gene: 3. CDR3 sequence: CASSTGTGGYGYTF. The DNA of the CDR3 is TGCGCCAGCAGCACCGGGACAGGGGGCTATGGCTACACCTTC.

This clonotype was counted ten times or more. The rearrangement uses TRBV13 and TRBJ1-2, with 10 bases that match TRBD1. This CDR3 region has 15 residues. Looked up from germline, CDR1 is PRHDT and CDR2 is FYEKMQ (reference sequence). V was pared by 3 bases and J by 7 bases, with 8 bases of the junction left unmatched. The CDR3 DNA sequence: TGTGCCAGCAGCTTCTCGGACAGGGGGGAGGGTGGCTACACCTTC. Amino acid sequence: CASSFSDRGEGGYTF.

Notes on this clonotype: The junction does not match germline at one end; this may be a read error. The J gene is TRBJ1-5, the V gene TRBV28; D may be TRBD1 (5 bases). Germline V CDR1 and CDR2: MDHEN, SYDVKM. CDR3 length: 16 amino acids. DNA of the CDR3: TGTGCCAGCAGCTCAGGGAAGGTCGTTGGCAATCAGCCCCGGCATTTT. This codes for CASSSGKVVGNQPRHF. Full variable domain (outside the CDR3, taken from reference TRBV28 and TRBJ1-5): DVKVTQSSRYLVKRTGEKVFLECVQDMDHENMFWYRQDPGLGLRLIYFSYDVKMKEKGDIPEGYSVSREKKERFSLILESASTNQTSMYLCASSSGKVVGNQPRHFGDGTRLSIL.

This chain uses TRBV20-1 with TRBJ1-1; TRBD1 aligns across 7 bases. Trimming at V came to 6 bases and at J to 5 bases, leaving 6 bases not matched to a gene. This CDR3 spans 12 amino acids. The germline V gene has CDR1 DFQATT and CDR2 SNEGSKA (reference sequence). CDR3 amino acids: CSARGGVTEAFF. The CDR3 DNA reads as TGCAGTGCCAGGGGGGGAGTTACTGAAGCTTTCTTT.